A single sample gave rise to the 12 T cell receptor beta chains below, sequenced in a study of T cells after yellow fever vaccination. TCRdb processed the 5' RACE reads anew with MiXCR; each CDR3 protein has one entry. The sample lists hundreds of thousands of distinct CDR3 sequences; 9% to 15% were seen once. Sequencing was performed on PBMCs, taken on the day of the yellow fever booster vaccination. The receptors originated from a young man who received the YFV17D yellow fever vaccine.

This clonotype was recorded many times. This rearrangement joins TRBV4-2 to TRBJ2-1, with D unclear. Germline CDR1 LGHNA, CDR2 YNFKEQ. The CDR3 consists of 13 residues. Trimming stripped 1 base from V and 6 bases from J, with 7 bases between. CDR3 in amino acids: CASSQGPGNEQFF. Written as DNA, the CDR3 is TGTGCCAGCAGCCAAGGACCGGGCAATGAGCAGTTCTTC.

The rearrangement uses TRBV12-3 or TRBV12-4 and TRBJ2-1, with 9 bases fitting TRBD1. This CDR3 is 14 amino acids long. The J segment lost 3 bases and the V segment lost 8 bases, leaving 5 bases of the junction unmatched. The CDR3 DNA sequence: TGTGCCAGCCCGAAGACAGGGGGCTACAATGAGCAGTTCTTC. Amino acids: CASPKTGGYNEQFF.

This sequence joins TRBV10-3 and TRBJ2-6; D is unclear. The length of the CDR3 is 14 residues. The V gene lost 0 bases and the J gene lost 3 bases, with 3 bases spanning the gap. The germline V gene encodes CDR1 ENHRY and CDR2 SYGVKD. CDR3 protein: CAISESNGANVLTF. The DNA for the CDR3 is TGTGCCATCAGTGAGTCGAATGGGGCCAACGTCCTGACTTTC.

The chain has TRBV29-1 and TRBJ1-6; 8 bases match TRBD1. V lost 6 bases, J lost 12 bases, and 7 bases stayed unmatched. Germline V gene lookup returns CDR1 SQVTM and CDR2 ANQGSEA. This CDR3 comprises 12 residues. The CDR3, as DNA: TGCAGCGTGGAAATACAGGGGGAACCCCTCCACTTT. This codes for CSVEIQGEPLHF.

V gene TRBV11-2 combines with J gene TRBJ2-5; D call uncertain. The V and J ends lost 4 bases and 1 base respectively, with 13 bases between them. Germline V CDR1 and CDR2: SGHAT, FQNNGV. The CDR3 has 15 residues. This CDR3 reads CASSSPLWSQETQYF. The CDR3 DNA reads as TGTGCCAGCAGCTCACCCCTTTGGAGCCAAGAGACCCAGTACTTC.

This chain links TRBV7-2 with TRBJ2-3; D is unresolved. The V end was cut by 1 base, the J end by 7 bases, with 12 bases between. Germline-derived CDR1 and CDR2 are SGHTA and FQGNSA. There are 14 residues in the CDR3. The CDR3 loop reads CASSLGLTMYTQYF. Here the CDR3 DNA reads TGTGCCAGCAGCTTAGGCCTCACCATGTATACGCAGTATTTT.

This clonotype was seen more than once but under ten times. The gene calls are TRBV7-2 and TRBJ2-4, with 11 nucleotides matching TRBD2. Looked up from germline, CDR1 is SGHTA and CDR2 is FQGNSA. This CDR3 is built from 17 residues. The junction had 9 bases not matched to a gene; V was cut back by 4 bases and J by 4 bases. The CDR3 sequence is CASSYRGLAEFKNIQYF. In DNA, the CDR3 is TGTGCCAGCAGCTACCGGGGACTAGCGGAATTTAAAAACATTCAGTACTTC.

This clonotype occurred a few times. V and J are TRBV25-1 and TRBJ1-1, with TRBD1 matching over 9 bases. This CDR3 contains 12 residues. V dropped 0 bases and J dropped 11; count of bases not matched to a gene: 1. Germline V gene lookup returns CDR1 MGHDK and CDR2 SYGVNS. This chain's CDR3 is CASSEYDRGAFF. DNA for the CDR3: TGTGCCAGCAGTGAATATGACAGGGGGGCTTTCTTT.

This clonotype was counted at least ten times. The gene calls are TRBV6-5 and TRBJ2-1, with 7 nucleotides matching TRBD2. This CDR3 comprises 17 residues. V lost 3 bases, J lost 4 bases, and 12 bases stayed unmatched. The germline gives CDR1 MNHEY, CDR2 SVGAGI. CDR3: CASSYSPSSGIYNEQFF. CDR3 nucleotides: TGTGCCAGCAGTTATTCCCCCTCGAGCGGGATTTACAATGAGCAGTTCTTC.

In its sample, this clonotype was seen a few times. The rearrangement joins TRBV5-4 to TRBJ2-4, with D hard to call. V lost 2 bases, J lost 3 bases, and 9 bases lay in between. The CDR3 consists of 14 residues. Per the germline V gene, CDR1 is SGHNT and CDR2 is YYREEE (reference sequence). Written as DNA, the CDR3 is TGTGCCAGCAGCTTTATAGCTGACAAAAACATTCAGTACTTC. Protein: CASSFIADKNIQYF.

The V call is TRBV6-5, the J call TRBJ1-6; D gene ambiguous. Trimming took off 0 bases at V and 0 bases at J, with 9 bases between the two ends. The CDR3 runs 17 residues. CDR1 MNHEY and CDR2 SVGAGI come from the germline V gene. The CDR3 bases are TGTGCCAGCAGTTACTCCTTAAGGAGCTCCTATAATTCACCCCTCCACTTT. This translates into CASSYSLRSSYNSPLHF.

The sample holds many counts of this clonotype. The chain links TRBV6-5 to TRBJ2-7; 11 bases agree with TRBD1. Trimming cost V 2 bases and J 3 bases; bases outside gene matches: 3. The germline gives CDR1 MNHEY, CDR2 SVGAGI. The CDR3 runs 15 residues. This CDR3 is CASSYRDRGIYEQYF. The DNA for the CDR3 is TGTGCCAGCAGTTACCGGGACAGGGGGATCTACGAGCAGTACTTC.